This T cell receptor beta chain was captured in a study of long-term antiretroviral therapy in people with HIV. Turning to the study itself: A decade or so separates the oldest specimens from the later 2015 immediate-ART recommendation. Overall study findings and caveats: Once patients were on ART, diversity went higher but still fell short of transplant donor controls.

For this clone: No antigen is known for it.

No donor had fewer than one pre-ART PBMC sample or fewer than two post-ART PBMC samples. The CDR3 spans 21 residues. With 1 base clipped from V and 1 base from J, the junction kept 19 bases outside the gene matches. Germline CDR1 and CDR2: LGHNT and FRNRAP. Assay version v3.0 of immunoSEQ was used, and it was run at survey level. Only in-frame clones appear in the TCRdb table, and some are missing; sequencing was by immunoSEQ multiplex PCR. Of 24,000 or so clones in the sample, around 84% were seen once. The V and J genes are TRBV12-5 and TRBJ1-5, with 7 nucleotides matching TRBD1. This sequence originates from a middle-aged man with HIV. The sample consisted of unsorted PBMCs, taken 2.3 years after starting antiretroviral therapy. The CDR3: CASGLAPRWQGVPLSNQPQHF. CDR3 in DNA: TGTGCTAGTGGTTTGGCTCCGCGGTGGCAGGGGGTCCCCTTAAGCAATCAGCCCCAGCATTTT.